Listed below are T cell receptor beta chains from one sample, sequenced in a study of T cells after yellow fever vaccination. One entry per CDR3 protein, called by TCRdb with MiXCR from the 5' RACE reads. The sample has around 310,000 distinct CDR3 sequences; 8.5% to 10% are singletons. This sample comprised PBMCs, obtained on the day of the first yellow fever vaccination. The source of these receptors is a man younger than 30 who received the YFV17D yellow fever vaccine. Each CDR3 is given with its conserved first and last residue. D genes are given only for firm matches. Size is omitted from some rows. Given values are once, few, many or a class for expanded clones.

v_gene,j_gene,d_gene,abundance,CDR3aa,CDR3nt
TRBV7-3,TRBJ2-5,-,-,CASLRPRETQYF,TGTGCCAGCCTTCGCCCCCGGGAGACCCAGTACTTC
TRBV2,TRBJ1-2,TRBD1,few,CASSEALQGEVGYTF,TGTGCCAGCAGTGAAGCTCTACAGGGGGAAGTCGGCTACACCTTC
TRBV7-2,TRBJ2-1,TRBD2,few,CASSLVNSGAYNEQFF,TGTGCCAGCAGCTTAGTGAATAGCGGGGCATACAATGAGCAGTTCTTC
TRBV10-3,TRBJ2-5,-,-,CAISGTDQETKYF,TGTGCCATCAGCGGGACCGACCAAGAGACCAAGTACTTC
TRBV10-3,TRBJ1-5,-,few,CAISESKSGGNQPQHF,TGTGCCATCAGTGAGTCGAAGTCTGGGGGTAATCAGCCCCAGCATTTT
TRBV1,TRBJ1-6,-,few,CTSSHPPAQRKNSPLHF,TGCACCAGCAGCCACCCACCGGCACAGCGAAAAAATTCACCCCTCCACTTT
TRBV7-8,TRBJ1-3,-,few,CASSYGQGFSGNTIYF,TGTGCCAGCAGCTACGGCCAGGGCTTTTCTGGAAACACCATATATTTT
TRBV6-5,TRBJ1-5,TRBD1,few,CASSYSGGDQPQHF,TGTGCCAGCAGTTACTCAGGGGGCGACCAGCCCCAGCATTTT
TRBV30,TRBJ1-6,-,few,CAWSATNSPLHF,TGTGCCTGGAGTGCGACGAATTCACCCCTCCACTTT
TRBV7-9,TRBJ1-2,-,-,CASRQGENYGYTF,TGTGCCAGCAGACAGGGCGAAAACTATGGCTACACCTTC
TRBV7-9,TRBJ1-2,TRBD1,many,CASSRIMTGGSGYGYTF,TGTGCCAGCAGCCGTATCATGACAGGGGGGAGCGGCTATGGCTACACCTTC
TRBV20-1,TRBJ2-2,-,-,CSARVSDYHTGELFF,TGCAGTGCTAGAGTTTCCGACTACCACACCGGGGAGCTGTTTTTT
TRBV4-1,TRBJ2-3,TRBD1,-,CASSQLTGSTDTQYF,TGCGCCAGCAGCCAACTGACAGGGTCGACAGATACGCAGTATTTT
TRBV4-1,TRBJ2-1,TRBD2,-,CASSQSTRGGGSYNEQFF,TGCGCCAGCAGCCAATCAACCCGCGGGGGAGGCTCCTACAATGAGCAGTTCTTC
TRBV6-5,TRBJ2-3,-,-,CASSYRQTKGTDTQYF,TGTGCCAGCAGTTATCGACAGACGAAAGGCACAGATACGCAGTATTTT
TRBV5-6,TRBJ2-3,-,few,CASSRLGTISTDTQYF,TGTGCCAGCAGCCGGCTCGGGACAATTAGCACAGATACGCAGTATTTT